These T cell receptor beta chains were read from a single sample in a study of T cell changes during pregnancy in multiple sclerosis. Libraries were prepared by immunoSEQ multiplex PCR; TCRdb keeps only in-frame clonotypes and omits some of them. The sample holds about 39,000 clones, 80% to 95% seen once. This specimen consisted of CD4+ T cells from peripheral blood mononuclear cells, obtained in the third trimester of pregnancy. The source is a female donor in good health, enrolled as a control in a pregnancy study. Each CDR3 is given with its conserved first and last residue. Fields, in order: D gene, clone size, V gene, J gene, CDR3 protein, CDR3 DNA. D genes are given only for firm matches. The size entry is marked missing in some rows and otherwise reads once, few, many or a size class.

D gene: TRBD1
clone size: once
V gene: TRBV18
J gene: TRBJ1-2
CDR3 protein: CASSLAPRDRAYGYTF
CDR3 DNA: TGTGCCAGCTCACTCGCACCAAGAGACAGGGCCTATGGCTACACCTTC

D gene: TRBD1
clone size: NA
V gene: TRBV5-1
J gene: TRBJ2-1
CDR3 protein: CASREQGDVYNEQFF
CDR3 DNA: TGCGCCAGCAGGGAACAGGGGGACGTATACAATGAGCAGTTCTTC

D gene: NA
clone size: NA
V gene: TRBV6-1
J gene: TRBJ2-7
CDR3 protein: CASSEGGLAYEQYF
CDR3 DNA: TGTGCCAGCAGTGAAGGAGGCCTAGCTTACGAGCAGTACTTC

D gene: NA
clone size: NA
V gene: TRBV9
J gene: TRBJ2-6
CDR3 protein: CASSVVFGQSSGANVLTF
CDR3 DNA: TGTGCCAGCAGCGTAGTCTTTGGACAGAGCTCTGGGGCCAACGTCCTGACTTTC

D gene: NA
clone size: NA
V gene: TRBV6-1
J gene: TRBJ1-6
CDR3 protein: CASSEMGAGNSPLHF
CDR3 DNA: TGTGCCAGCAGCGAGATGGGCGCGGGAAATTCACCCCTCCACTTT

D gene: NA
clone size: NA
V gene: TRBV7-7
J gene: TRBJ1-1
CDR3 protein: CASSFFRRVVVTEAFF
CDR3 DNA: TGTGCTAGCAGCTTTTTTCGCAGGGTGGTCGTCACTGAAGCTTTCTTT

D gene: NA
clone size: NA
V gene: TRBV5-1
J gene: TRBJ2-7
CDR3 protein: CASSLENVGQYF
CDR3 DNA: TGCGCCAGCAGCCTGGAGAACGTCGGGCAGTACTTC

D gene: NA
clone size: NA
V gene: TRBV5-1
J gene: TRBJ2-1
CDR3 protein: CASSGGGAGDEQFF
CDR3 DNA: TGCGCCAGCAGCGGAGGGGGGGCGGGAGATGAGCAGTTCTTC

D gene: TRBD2
clone size: NA
V gene: TRBV5-1
J gene: TRBJ2-2
CDR3 protein: CASSPGRGGMNTGELFF
CDR3 DNA: TGCGCCAGCAGCCCCGGTCGGGGAGGGATGAACACCGGGGAGCTGTTTTTT

D gene: TRBD1
clone size: NA
V gene: TRBV29-1
J gene: TRBJ1-2
CDR3 protein: CSVEGQGGYGYTF
CDR3 DNA: TGCAGCGTTGAAGGACAGGGTGGCTATGGCTACACCTTC

D gene: TRBD2
clone size: NA
V gene: TRBV9
J gene: TRBJ2-5
CDR3 protein: CASSVGGAGGLETQYF
CDR3 DNA: TGTGCCAGCAGCGTAGGGGGTGCGGGGGGGCTGGAGACCCAGTACTTC

D gene: NA
clone size: NA
V gene: TRBV27
J gene: TRBJ2-1
CDR3 protein: CASSPTRSSYNEQFF
CDR3 DNA: TGTGCCAGCAGTCCGACTAGAAGCTCCTACAATGAGCAGTTCTTC

D gene: NA
clone size: NA
V gene: TRBV2
J gene: TRBJ1-2
CDR3 protein: CASKNRDLGYTF
CDR3 DNA: TGTGCCAGCAAGAACAGGGACCTTGGCTACACCTTC

D gene: TRBD1
clone size: once
V gene: TRBV29-1
J gene: TRBJ1-2
CDR3 protein: CSAQGAGGYTF
CDR3 DNA: TGCAGCGCGCAGGGGGCTGGTGGCTACACCTTC

D gene: TRBD2
clone size: NA
V gene: TRBV6-4
J gene: TRBJ2-3
CDR3 protein: CASSELTSGWADTQYF
CDR3 DNA: TGTGCCAGCAGTGAATTGACTAGCGGGTGGGCCGATACGCAGTATTTT

D gene: TRBD1
clone size: NA
V gene: TRBV11-2
J gene: TRBJ2-7
CDR3 protein: CASSSAGQGAYEQYF
CDR3 DNA: TGTGCCAGCAGCTCTGCAGGCCAGGGGGCTTACGAGCAGTACTTC

D gene: NA
clone size: NA
V gene: TRBV7-6
J gene: TRBJ2-2
CDR3 protein: CASSLQARGELFF
CDR3 DNA: TGTGCCAGCAGCTTACAAGCCCGGGGGGAGCTGTTTTTT

D gene: NA
clone size: few
V gene: TRBV28
J gene: TRBJ1-1
CDR3 protein: CASRPTDRTEAFF
CDR3 DNA: TGTGCCAGCAGACCCACCGACAGAACTGAAGCTTTCTTT

D gene: TRBD2
clone size: NA
V gene: TRBV4-1
J gene: TRBJ2-4
CDR3 protein: CASSHVSGNLAKNIQYF
CDR3 DNA: TGCGCCAGCAGCCATGTTAGCGGGAATCTAGCCAAAAACATTCAGTACTTC

D gene: TRBD1
clone size: NA
V gene: TRBV5-1
J gene: TRBJ1-2
CDR3 protein: CASSPGTVNYGYTF
CDR3 DNA: TGCGCCAGCAGCCCCGGGACAGTTAACTATGGCTACACCTTC

D gene: NA
clone size: NA
V gene: TRBV6-1
J gene: TRBJ1-6
CDR3 protein: CASSGTWGHGKWALHF
CDR3 DNA: TGTGCCAGCAGTGGGACGTGGGGACACGGAAAGTGGGCCCTCCACTTT

D gene: TRBD2
clone size: NA
V gene: TRBV6-5
J gene: TRBJ2-3
CDR3 protein: CASTLGLAGDTQYF
CDR3 DNA: TGTGCCAGCACCCTGGGTCTAGCGGGAGATACGCAGTATTTT

D gene: TRBD1
clone size: NA
V gene: TRBV6-5
J gene: TRBJ2-2
CDR3 protein: CASSRQGGGTGELFF
CDR3 DNA: TGTGCCAGCAGTCGACAGGGCGGAGGCACCGGGGAGCTGTTTTTT

D gene: TRBD1
clone size: NA
V gene: TRBV28
J gene: TRBJ2-5
CDR3 protein: CASSGQGQYETQYF
CDR3 DNA: TGTGCCAGCAGTGGGCAGGGACAGTACGAGACCCAGTACTTC

D gene: TRBD2
clone size: NA
V gene: TRBV11-3
J gene: TRBJ2-7
CDR3 protein: CASSLGLRGDFYEQYF
CDR3 DNA: TGTGCCAGCAGCTTAGGACTCCGGGGGGATTTCTACGAGCAGTACTTC

D gene: NA
clone size: few
V gene: TRBV2
J gene: TRBJ2-2
CDR3 protein: CASRNRDLAGELFF
CDR3 DNA: TGTGCCAGCAGGAACCGGGACTTAGCCGGGGAGCTGTTTTTT

D gene: NA
clone size: NA
V gene: TRBV5-4
J gene: TRBJ1-2
CDR3 protein: CASRPDSYGYTF
CDR3 DNA: TGTGCCAGCAGACCAGACAGCTATGGCTACACCTTC

D gene: TRBD2
clone size: NA
V gene: TRBV6-1
J gene: TRBJ2-1
CDR3 protein: CASRTSGRASNEQFF
CDR3 DNA: TGTGCCAGCAGAACTAGCGGGAGGGCCTCCAATGAGCAGTTCTTC

D gene: NA
clone size: NA
V gene: TRBV19
J gene: TRBJ2-5
CDR3 protein: CASRVADFQETQYF
CDR3 DNA: TGTGCCAGTAGGGTCGCAGACTTCCAAGAGACCCAGTACTTC

D gene: TRBD1
clone size: once
V gene: TRBV4-1
J gene: TRBJ1-2
CDR3 protein: CASSLPGQGPTGNGYTF
CDR3 DNA: TGCGCCAGCAGCCTCCCTGGACAGGGGCCTACGGGCAATGGCTACACCTTC

D gene: TRBD2
clone size: NA
V gene: TRBV19
J gene: TRBJ2-3
CDR3 protein: CASSIGGTSGGDTQYF
CDR3 DNA: TGTGCCAGTAGTATTGGGGGGACTAGCGGTGGAGATACGCAGTATTTT

D gene: NA
clone size: NA
V gene: TRBV5-1
J gene: TRBJ1-4
CDR3 protein: CASSLVGQGNEKLFF
CDR3 DNA: TGCGCCAGCAGCTTGGTGGGGCAGGGGAATGAAAAACTGTTTTTT

D gene: TRBD1
clone size: NA
V gene: TRBV5-1
J gene: TRBJ2-2
CDR3 protein: CASSYRGPTPGELFF
CDR3 DNA: TGCGCCAGCAGCTACAGGGGGCCCACCCCCGGGGAGCTGTTTTTT

D gene: TRBD2
clone size: NA
V gene: TRBV6-5
J gene: TRBJ2-3
CDR3 protein: CASRLSGRALDTQYF
CDR3 DNA: TGTGCCAGCAGGCTTAGCGGGAGGGCCTTAGATACGCAGTATTTT

D gene: TRBD1
clone size: few
V gene: TRBV7-9
J gene: TRBJ1-2
CDR3 protein: CASSIDRVYGYTF
CDR3 DNA: TGTGCCAGCAGCATCGACAGGGTCTATGGCTACACCTTC